This T cell receptor beta chain comes out of a study of metastatic and nonmetastatic thyroid tumors. MiXCR reprocessed the PCR reads for TCRdb. The sample lists about 85,000 clones, 8% to 9.5% occurring once. Each patient went into thyroid surgery without having received any treatment. Germline CDR1 and CDR2: MDHEN and SYDVKM. V was pared by 7 bases and J by 1 base, with 14 bases between. The CDR3 contains 14 residues. The source is a female donor with papillary thyroid cancer or a benign thyroid nodule (not recorded which). Some clones in this sample may be carry-over from other donors' samples. Sequencing was carried out using blood. The chain is built from TRBV28 and TRBJ2-7; tentative D call: TRBD1 (6 bases). The DNA for the CDR3 is TGTGCCAGCACCCGTAACAGGGTGTCCTACGAGCAGTACTTC. Its translation: CASTRNRVSYEQYF.